This T cell receptor beta chain emerged from a study of CD8 T cells in Susac syndrome. Across the whole study: Within the sequenced group of Susac syndrome patients, five or six showed active disease and about eight were in remission. Susac syndrome patients were untreated, on corticosteroids with some adding intravenous immunoglobulin, or on intravenous immunoglobulin only.

The authors sequenced TCR beta from blood CD8+ and CD4+ T cells. The RNA, roughly 0.5 to 1 ug, was put through reverse transcription using random hexamers. Amplification of TCR beta CDR3 used immunoSEQ multiplex PCR across 54 Vbeta and 13 Jbeta. MiXCR, run by TCRdb on the immunoSEQ multiplex PCR reads, gives a single entry per CDR3 protein. The sample lists roughly 160,000 distinct CDR3 sequences, about 96% occurring once. The source material was CD4+ T cells from PBMCs. This clonotype was sampled from a human donor with Susac syndrome.

DNA of the CDR3: TGTGCCAGCAGTCCTGGTAGACTAGCGGACCAAGAGACCCAGTACTTC. It translates to CASSPGRLADQETQYF. The rearrangement links TRBV12-3 or TRBV12-4 to TRBJ2-5; 9 bases map to TRBD2. The V and J ends lost 5 bases and 0 bases, in that order; junction bases with no gene match: 7. The CDR3 sequence is 16 residues long.